This TCR beta chain was sequenced in a study of blood T cells in healthy people across ages. PCR was performed a second time for roughly 7 to 12 cycles using a sample-barcoded 5' primer and a J-beta primer mix. Each sample provided no less than 3 million CDR3-containing paired-end reads. Each CDR3 protein gets one entry after TCRdb re-called the 5' RACE reads with MiXCR. The data show 1 million to 1.2 million distinct CDR3 sequences, around two fifths seen once. Germline V gives CDR1 SGHTA, CDR2 FQGTGA. The CDR3 is made up of 13 amino acids. Between the trimmed V and J ends, which lost 0 bases and 5 bases, there was a span of 7 bases. Donor samples were obtained from healthy Caucasian individuals from Russia, aged 6 to 90. Isolated per sample were at least 6 million PBMCs.

The TCR was taken from a man between 18 and 35 years old in good health. The sample comprised blood. The chain carries TRBV7-3 and TRBJ1-1; a weak D match, TRBD1 (5 bases). The CDR3 DNA reads TGTGCCAGCAGCTTAACGGGGCCGACTGAAGCTTTCTTT. This gives the protein CASSLTGPTEAFF.